The 20 T cell receptor beta chains presented below share a single source sample, sequenced in a study of blood T cell repertoires in COVID-19. Assay: immunoSEQ multiplex PCR; the TCRdb copy retains only in-frame clones and omits some. This table has under 35,000 clones, about 90% appearing once. The sequencing input was peripheral blood. The source of these receptors is a man between 60 and 75 years old with active COVID-19.

The CDR3 loop is CASSFLDGYGYTF. CDR3 bases: TGTGCCAGCAGTTTCCTAGACGGATATGGCTACACCTTC. The chain is built from TRBV28 and TRBJ1-2; D not certain. This CDR3 is 13 amino acids long. Germline values: CDR1 MDHEN, CDR2 SYDVKM. V lost 3 bases and J 5 bases, leaving 10 bases between the germline ends.

The chain couples TRBV21-1 to TRBJ2-5; the table assigns TRBD2, which was not confirmed against the DNA. TRBV21-1 is assigned pseudogene status. The CDR3 is 17 residues long. CDR3 in DNA: TGTGCCAGCAGGGACTTTTCGACACCGGGTCCCCAAGAGACCCAGTACTTC. Protein product: CASRDFSTPGPQETQYF.

This clone was seen a handful of times. This chain connects TRBV10-3 to TRBJ1-2; 10 positions match TRBD1. CDR1 and CDR2 from the germline V gene are ENHRY and SYGVKD. The J segment lost 6 bases and the V segment lost 7 bases, leaving 8 bases of the junction unmatched. This CDR3 is built from 14 residues. The CDR3, as DNA: TGTGCCATCAACCCCGGGACAGGGGAGGATGGCTACACCTTC. Its protein product is CAINPGTGEDGYTF.

V is TRBV6-5 and J is TRBJ2-7, with a weak D call TRBD1 (5 bases). The germline V gene encodes CDR1 MNHEY and CDR2 SVGAGI. V lost 6 bases to trimming and J lost 4 bases, with 19 bases between them. This CDR3 has 15 amino acids. CDR3 DNA sequence: TGTGCCAGCAGCCAGAACGAAGGGGCTCAGTACGAGCAGTACTTC. Translation: CASSQNEGAQYEQYF.

The chain employs TRBV5-5 and TRBJ2-7, with 8 bases matching TRBD1. This CDR3 has 15 residues. Trimming removed 4 bases from V and 2 bases from J; junction bases left unmatched: 8. Germline CDR1 reads SGHKS; CDR2 reads YYEKEE (reference sequence). This CDR3 reads CASSPPDRAAYEQYF. In DNA, the CDR3 is TGTGCCAGCAGCCCACCGGACAGGGCGGCCTACGAGCAGTACTTC.

The chain uses TRBV6-1 and TRBJ2-5; TRBD2 aligns across 9 bases. The CDR3 has 17 residues. Trimming removed 4 bases from V and 4 bases from J; junction bases left unmatched: 13. Germline V gene sequence: CDR1 MNHNS, CDR2 SASEGT. CDR3 loop: CASSVTRASGMGETQYF. The DNA of the CDR3 is TGTGCCAGCAGTGTAACCCGGGCTAGCGGGATGGGAGAGACCCAGTACTTC.

V usage is TRBV2 and J usage is TRBJ2-5; D gene uncertain. CDR1 and CDR2 (germline): SNHLY, FYNNEI. V lost 6 bases and J 3 bases, leaving 5 bases between the germline ends. This CDR3 contains 11 residues. CDR3 bases: TGTGCCAGCAGCAAAAAAGAGACCCAGTACTTC. It yields the protein CASSKKETQYF.

The rearrangement joins TRBV2 to TRBJ2-1, with TRBD1 as a possible D gene (5 bases). Looked up from germline, CDR1 is SNHLY and CDR2 is FYNNEI. CDR3 length: 13 residues. Trimming removed 5 bases from V and 6 bases from J, with 11 bases in between. CDR3 coding DNA: TGTGCCAGCAGTAATCCTAGGGGCAATGAGCAGTTCTTC. Translated: CASSNPRGNEQFF.

This chain uses TRBV18 with TRBJ2-2; D not resolved. CDR3 length equals 14 residues. Looked up from germline, CDR1 is KGHSH and CDR2 is LQKENI. Trimming took off 3 bases at V and 5 bases at J, with 10 bases between the two ends. The CDR3 spells CASSPDLGTGELFF. CDR3 in DNA: TGTGCCAGCTCACCCGATCTCGGGACCGGGGAGCTGTTTTTT.

The chain couples TRBV7-3 to TRBJ1-4, with unresolved D. In germline, CDR1 is SGHTA, CDR2 FQGTGA. V lost 5 bases to trimming and J lost 10 bases, with 17 bases between them. The CDR3 runs to 14 residues. In DNA form, the CDR3 reads TGTGCCAGCAGCGAAAACAGCCCTGGAGGAAAACTGTTTTTT. This gives the protein CASSENSPGGKLFF.

The V and J genes are TRBV19 and TRBJ1-3; possibly TRBD1 for D (6 bases). The V and J ends lost 3 bases and 1 base respectively, with 13 bases between them. The CDR3 spans 16 residues. Per the germline V gene, CDR1 is LNHDA and CDR2 is SQIVND (reference sequence). CDR3 protein: CASSIAGEGSGNTIYF. The CDR3 region has the DNA TGTGCCAGTAGTATCGCAGGGGAGGGTTCTGGAAACACCATATATTTT.

This chain uses TRBV28 with TRBJ1-5; D might be TRBD1 (6 bases). Germline CDR1 is MDHEN and CDR2 is SYDVKM. CDR3 length: 16 residues. Deletions cut 6 bases from V and 2 bases from J, with 17 bases between. This CDR3 is CASRRTASLGNQPQHF. The DNA of the CDR3 is TGTGCCAGCAGGAGGACAGCCTCCCTTGGCAATCAGCCCCAGCATTTT.

This clone came up once. This rearrangement joins TRBV30 to TRBJ2-5, with TRBD2 as a possible D gene (6 bases). The germline V and J ends were trimmed by 5 bases and 5 bases, with 15 bases remaining between them. Germline V lookup: CDR1 GTSNPN, CDR2 SVGIG (reference sequence). This CDR3 contains 13 residues. Here the CDR3 DNA reads TGTGCCTGGTCCCTCACTAGCAGGGAGACCCAGTACTTC. Protein product: CAWSLTSRETQYF. The variable domain in full, completed from reference TRBV30 and TRBJ2-5, reads SQTIHQWPATLVQPVGSPLSLECTVEGTSNPNLYWYRQAAGRGLQLLFYSVGIGQISSEVPQNLSASRPQDRQFILSSKKLLLSDSGFYLCAWSLTSRETQYFGPGTRLLVL.

The chain employs TRBV28 and TRBJ2-7; 11 bases agree with TRBD2. The germline V gene encodes CDR1 MDHEN and CDR2 SYDVKM. The trim removed 3 bases at V and 3 bases at J, leaving 10 bases unmatched. The CDR3 extends over 17 amino acids. CDR3 loop: CASSFPLIAGGDYEQYF. CDR3 DNA: TGTGCCAGCAGTTTTCCCCTAATAGCGGGAGGGGACTACGAGCAGTACTTC.

V gene TRBV10-3 combines with J gene TRBJ2-2; TRBD2 aligns across 9 bases. Germline V gene lookup returns CDR1 ENHRY and CDR2 SYGVKD. V shed 3 bases, J shed 5 bases, and the junction held 7 bases outside the gene matches. The CDR3 spans 16 residues. The chain's CDR3 is CAISEMVAGVTGELFF. The CDR3 DNA is TGTGCCATCAGTGAAATGGTAGCGGGAGTGACCGGGGAGCTGTTTTTT.

This clone occurred once. V usage is TRBV4-1 and J usage is TRBJ2-1; tentatively, D is TRBD2 (6 bases). The germline V and J ends were trimmed by 6 bases and 3 bases, with 15 bases remaining between them. Germline V CDR1 and CDR2: MGHRA, YSYEKL. The CDR3 totals 15 residues. CDR3 amino acids: CASSPPGRNYNEQFF. CDR3 coding DNA: TGCGCCAGCAGTCCCCCCGGGAGAAACTACAATGAGCAGTTCTTC.

The genes are TRBV5-1 and TRBJ2-7; 10 bases match TRBD2. Germline CDR1 SGHRS, CDR2 YFSETQ. The CDR3 totals 16 residues. Trimming at V came to 1 base and at J to 4 bases, leaving 8 bases not matched to a gene. In nucleotides, the CDR3 is TGCGCCAGCAGCTTGAGGGGTTCTAGCGGGGGTTACGAGCAGTACTTC. Translated, it gives CASSLRGSSGGYEQYF.

This chain connects TRBV6-5 to TRBJ1-2; TRBD1 might be the D (5 bases). Germline CDR1 MNHEY, CDR2 SVGAGI. CDR3 size: 14 residues. Trimming stripped 1 base from V and 4 bases from J, with 10 bases between. The CDR3 protein is CASSYLQGSYGYTF. In DNA form, the CDR3 reads TGTGCCAGCAGTTACTTGCAGGGTAGCTATGGCTACACCTTC.

V and J are TRBV5-1 and TRBJ2-5, with a weak D call TRBD1 (6 bases). CDR1 and CDR2 (germline): SGHRS, YFSETQ. This CDR3 has 13 amino acids. V lost 5 bases to trimming and J lost 1 base, with 9 bases between them. CDR3 protein: CASRQGPQETQYF. The CDR3 DNA sequence: TGCGCCAGCAGGCAGGGGCCCCAAGAGACCCAGTACTTC.

V usage is TRBV7-9 and J usage is TRBJ2-2; D not certain. V was cut by 0 bases and J by 2 bases, with 7 bases left in between. This CDR3 region has 15 residues. From germline, CDR1 is SEHNR and CDR2 FQNEAQ (reference sequence). This CDR3 reads CASSLALGNTGELFF. The CDR3 DNA is TGTGCCAGCAGCTTAGCGCTGGGCAACACCGGGGAGCTGTTTTTT.